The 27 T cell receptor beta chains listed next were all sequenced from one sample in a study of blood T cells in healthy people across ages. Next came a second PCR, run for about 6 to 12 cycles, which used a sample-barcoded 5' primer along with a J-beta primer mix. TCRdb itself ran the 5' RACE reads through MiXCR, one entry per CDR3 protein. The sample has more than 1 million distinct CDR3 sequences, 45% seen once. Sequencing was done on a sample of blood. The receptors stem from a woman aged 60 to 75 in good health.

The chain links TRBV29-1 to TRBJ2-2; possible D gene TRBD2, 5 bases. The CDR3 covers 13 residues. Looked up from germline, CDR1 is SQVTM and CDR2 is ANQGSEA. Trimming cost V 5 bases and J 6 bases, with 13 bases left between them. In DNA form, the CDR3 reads TGCAGCGTTTCTAGAGGGTATCCCGGGGAGCTGTTTTTT. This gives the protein CSVSRGYPGELFF.

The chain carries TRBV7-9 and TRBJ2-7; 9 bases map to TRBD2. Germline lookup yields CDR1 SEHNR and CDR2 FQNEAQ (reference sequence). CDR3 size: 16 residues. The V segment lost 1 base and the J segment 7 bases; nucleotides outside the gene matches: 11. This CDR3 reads CASSLGLGGRAEEQYF. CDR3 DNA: TGTGCCAGCAGCTTAGGTTTGGGCGGGAGGGCCGAAGAGCAGTACTTC.

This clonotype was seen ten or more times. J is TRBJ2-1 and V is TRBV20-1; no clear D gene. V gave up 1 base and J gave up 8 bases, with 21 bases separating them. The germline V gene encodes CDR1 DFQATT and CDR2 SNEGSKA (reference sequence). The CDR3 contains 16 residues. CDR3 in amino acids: CSARGIGPLIRDEQFF. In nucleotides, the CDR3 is TGCAGTGCTAGAGGGATTGGGCCCCTCATAAGGGATGAGCAGTTCTTC.

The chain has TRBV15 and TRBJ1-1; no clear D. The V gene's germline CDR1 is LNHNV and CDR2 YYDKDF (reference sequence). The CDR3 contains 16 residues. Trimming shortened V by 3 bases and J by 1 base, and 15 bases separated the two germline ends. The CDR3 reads CATSSGGTSPNTEAFF. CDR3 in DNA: TGTGCCACCAGCAGTGGAGGTACGAGTCCGAACACTGAAGCTTTCTTT.

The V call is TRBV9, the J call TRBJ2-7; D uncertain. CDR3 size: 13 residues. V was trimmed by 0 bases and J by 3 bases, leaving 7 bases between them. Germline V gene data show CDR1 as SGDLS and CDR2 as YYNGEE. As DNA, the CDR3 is TGTGCCAGCAGCGTAGGAATAGACTACGAGCAGTACTTC. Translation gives CASSVGIDYEQYF. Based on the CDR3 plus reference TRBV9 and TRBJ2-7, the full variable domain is DSGVTQTPKHLITATGQRVTLRCSPRSGDLSVYWYQQSLDQGLQFLIQYYNGEERAKGNILERFSAQQFPDLHSELNLSSLELGDSALYFCASSVGIDYEQYFGPGTRLTVT.

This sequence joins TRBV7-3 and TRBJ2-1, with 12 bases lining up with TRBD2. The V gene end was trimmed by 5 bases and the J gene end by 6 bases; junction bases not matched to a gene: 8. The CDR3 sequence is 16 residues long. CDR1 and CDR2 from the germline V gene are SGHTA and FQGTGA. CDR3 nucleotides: TGTGCCAGCAGCCCGACTAGCGGGAGAGGGATCAATGAGCAGTTCTTC. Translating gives CASSPTSGRGINEQFF.

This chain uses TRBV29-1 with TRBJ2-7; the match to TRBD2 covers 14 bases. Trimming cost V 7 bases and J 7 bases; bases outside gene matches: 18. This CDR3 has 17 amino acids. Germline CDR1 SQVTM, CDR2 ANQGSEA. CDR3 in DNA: TGCAGCGGGGAGTGGATGCTAAGACTAGCGGGAGGGCATGAGCAGTACTTC. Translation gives CSGEWMLRLAGGHEQYF.

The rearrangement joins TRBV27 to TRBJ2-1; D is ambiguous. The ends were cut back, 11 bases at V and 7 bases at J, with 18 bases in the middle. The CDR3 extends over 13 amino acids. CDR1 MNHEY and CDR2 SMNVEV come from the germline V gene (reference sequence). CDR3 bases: TGTGCCGGCACCACCACGGCGGTGAATGAGCAGTTCTTC. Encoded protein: CAGTTTAVNEQFF.

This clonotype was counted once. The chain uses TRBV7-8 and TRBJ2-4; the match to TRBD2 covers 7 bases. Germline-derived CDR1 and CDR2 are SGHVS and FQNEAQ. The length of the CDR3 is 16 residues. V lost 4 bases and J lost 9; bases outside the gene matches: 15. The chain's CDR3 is CASSSREGGQGGIQYF. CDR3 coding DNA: TGTGCCAGCAGCTCTAGAGAGGGAGGGCAGGGAGGCATTCAGTACTTC.

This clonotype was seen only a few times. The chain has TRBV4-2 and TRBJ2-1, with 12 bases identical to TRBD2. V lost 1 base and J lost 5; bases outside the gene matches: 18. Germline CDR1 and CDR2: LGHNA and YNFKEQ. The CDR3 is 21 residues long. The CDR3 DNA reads TGTGCCAGCAGCCAAGCGTTACTAGCGGGAGGATCTGGATTGCGTAACAATGAGCAGTTCTTC. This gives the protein CASSQALLAGGSGLRNNEQFF.

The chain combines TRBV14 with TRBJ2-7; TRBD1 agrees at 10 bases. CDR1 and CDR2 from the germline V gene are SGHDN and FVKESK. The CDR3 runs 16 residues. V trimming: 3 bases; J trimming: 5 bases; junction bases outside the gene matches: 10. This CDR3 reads CASSQTLRDRGNEQYF. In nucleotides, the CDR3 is TGTGCCAGCAGCCAGACGCTCAGGGACAGGGGCAACGAGCAGTACTTC.

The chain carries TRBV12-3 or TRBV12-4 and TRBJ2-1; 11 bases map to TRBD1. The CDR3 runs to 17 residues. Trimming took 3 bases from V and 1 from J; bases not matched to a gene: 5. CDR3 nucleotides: TGTGCCAGCAGTTTGGGACAGGGGGAAACGTCCTACAATGAGCAGTTCTTC. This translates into CASSLGQGETSYNEQFF.

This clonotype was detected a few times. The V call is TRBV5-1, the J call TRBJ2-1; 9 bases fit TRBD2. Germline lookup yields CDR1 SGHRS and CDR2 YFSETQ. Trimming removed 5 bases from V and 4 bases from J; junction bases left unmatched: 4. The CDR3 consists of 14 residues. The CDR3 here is CASRVLAGYNEQFF. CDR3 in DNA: TGCGCCAGCAGGGTTCTAGCGGGGTACAATGAGCAGTTCTTC.

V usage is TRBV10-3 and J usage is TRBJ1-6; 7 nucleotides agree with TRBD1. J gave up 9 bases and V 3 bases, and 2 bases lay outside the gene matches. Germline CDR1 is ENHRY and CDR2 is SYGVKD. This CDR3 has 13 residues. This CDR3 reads CAISEGTVSPLHF. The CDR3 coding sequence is TGTGCCATCAGTGAAGGGACAGTTTCACCCCTCCACTTT.

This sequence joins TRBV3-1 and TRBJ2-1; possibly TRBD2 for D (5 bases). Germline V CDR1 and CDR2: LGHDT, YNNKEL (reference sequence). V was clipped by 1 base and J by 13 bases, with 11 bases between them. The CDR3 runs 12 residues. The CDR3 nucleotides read TGTGCCAGCAGCCAAGCAGGACTCCGCCAGTTCTTC. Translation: CASSQAGLRQFF.

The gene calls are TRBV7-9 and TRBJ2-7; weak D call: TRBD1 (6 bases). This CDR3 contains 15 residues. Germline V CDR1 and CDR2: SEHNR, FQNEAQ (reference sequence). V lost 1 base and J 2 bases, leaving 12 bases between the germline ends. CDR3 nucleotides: TGTGCCAGCAGCTTAGTACTGGGGGCAACCTACGAGCAGTACTTC. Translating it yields CASSLVLGATYEQYF. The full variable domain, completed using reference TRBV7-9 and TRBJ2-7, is DTGVSQNPRHKITKRGQNVTFRCDPISEHNRLYWYRQTLGQGPEFLTYFQNEAQLEKSRLLSDRFSAERPKGSFSTLEIQRTEQGDSAMYLCASSLVLGATYEQYFGPGTRLTVT.

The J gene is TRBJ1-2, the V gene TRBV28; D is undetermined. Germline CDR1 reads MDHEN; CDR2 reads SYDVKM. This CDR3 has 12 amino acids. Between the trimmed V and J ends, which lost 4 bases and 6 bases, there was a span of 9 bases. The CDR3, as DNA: TGTGCCAGCAGTTGGAATACGGATGGCTACACCTTC. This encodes CASSWNTDGYTF.

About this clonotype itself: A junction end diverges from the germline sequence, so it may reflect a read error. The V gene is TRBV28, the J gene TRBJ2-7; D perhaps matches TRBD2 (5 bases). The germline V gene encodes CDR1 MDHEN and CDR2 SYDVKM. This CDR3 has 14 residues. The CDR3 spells CAGSFGGRGYEQYF. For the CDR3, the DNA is TGTGCCGGCAGTTTCGGCGGGCGCGGCTACGAGCAGTACTTC. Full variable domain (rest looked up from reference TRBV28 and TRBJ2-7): DVKVTQSSRYLVKRTGEKVFLECVQDMDHENMFWYRQDPGLGLRLIYFSYDVKMKEKGDIPEGYSVSREKKERFSLILESASTNQTSMYLCAGSFGGRGYEQYFGPGTRLTVT.

CDR3 sequence (DNA): TGTGCCAGCAGTTTGGGGGCAGGCAGCGAGCAGTACTTC. Translating gives CASSLGAGSEQYF. The chain recombines TRBV12-3 or TRBV12-4 with TRBJ2-7; possibly TRBD1 for D (6 bases). The ends were cut back, 3 bases at V and 6 bases at J, with 12 bases in the middle. This CDR3 contains 13 residues.

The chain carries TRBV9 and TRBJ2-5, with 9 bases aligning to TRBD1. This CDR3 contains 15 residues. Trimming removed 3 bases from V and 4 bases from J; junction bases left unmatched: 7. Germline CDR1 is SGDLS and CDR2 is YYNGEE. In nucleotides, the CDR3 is TGTGCCAGCAGCGCCCATGGGACAGGGAGAGAGACCCAGTACTTC. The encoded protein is CASSAHGTGRETQYF.

CDR3 DNA sequence: TGCGCCAGCAGCTTGGAAAGGCTGCGGGACAGGGTCCTCTCTGGGGCCAACGTCCTGACTTTC. It is translated as CASSLERLRDRVLSGANVLTF. The V gene is TRBV5-1, the J gene TRBJ2-6; TRBD1 agrees at 9 bases. From germline, CDR1 is SGHRS and CDR2 YFSETQ. The V segment lost 0 bases and the J segment 0 bases; nucleotides outside the gene matches: 13. The CDR3 covers 21 residues.

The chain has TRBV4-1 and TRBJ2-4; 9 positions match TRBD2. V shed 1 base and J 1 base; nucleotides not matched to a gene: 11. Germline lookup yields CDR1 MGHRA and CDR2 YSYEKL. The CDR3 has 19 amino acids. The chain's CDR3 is CASSQVVAGALRAKNIQYF. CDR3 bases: TGCGCCAGCAGCCAAGTTGTAGCGGGAGCATTGAGGGCCAAAAACATTCAGTACTTC.

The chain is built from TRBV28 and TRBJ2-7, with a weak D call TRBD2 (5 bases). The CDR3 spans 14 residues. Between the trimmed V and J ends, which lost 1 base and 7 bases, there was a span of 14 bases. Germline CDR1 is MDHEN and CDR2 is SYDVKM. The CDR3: CASSLSHDPGEQYF. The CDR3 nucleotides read TGTGCCAGCAGTTTATCCCACGACCCGGGGGAGCAGTACTTC.

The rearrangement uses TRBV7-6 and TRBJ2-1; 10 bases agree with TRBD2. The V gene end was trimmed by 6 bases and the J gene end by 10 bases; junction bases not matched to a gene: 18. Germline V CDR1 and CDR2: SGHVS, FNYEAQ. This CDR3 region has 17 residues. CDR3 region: CASRTRAGGPLGREQFF. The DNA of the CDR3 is TGTGCCAGCAGAACACGAGCGGGAGGGCCTCTAGGTAGGGAGCAGTTCTTC.

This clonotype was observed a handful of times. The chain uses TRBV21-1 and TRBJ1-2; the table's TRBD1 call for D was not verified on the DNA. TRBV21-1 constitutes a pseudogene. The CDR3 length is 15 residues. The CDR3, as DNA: TGTGCCAGCAGCAGAGGGACAGGGAGCGTCTATGGCTACACCTTC. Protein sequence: CASSRGTGSVYGYTF.

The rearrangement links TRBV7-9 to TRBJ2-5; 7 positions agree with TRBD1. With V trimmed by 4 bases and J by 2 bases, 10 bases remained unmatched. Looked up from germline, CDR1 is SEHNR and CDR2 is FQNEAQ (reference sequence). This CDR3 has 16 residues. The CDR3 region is CASSSLNRGSQETQYF. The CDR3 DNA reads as TGTGCCAGCAGCTCGCTCAACAGGGGTTCACAAGAGACCCAGTACTTC.

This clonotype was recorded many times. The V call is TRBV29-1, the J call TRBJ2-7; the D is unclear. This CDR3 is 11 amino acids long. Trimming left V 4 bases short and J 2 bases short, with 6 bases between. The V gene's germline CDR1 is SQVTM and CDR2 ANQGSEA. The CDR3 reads CSVGEAYEQYF. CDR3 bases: TGCAGCGTTGGAGAGGCCTACGAGCAGTACTTC.